The next 18 T cell receptor beta chains were all read from a single sample in a study of cytomegalovirus exposure and HLA in healthy donors. Use of 60 Vbeta and 13 Jbeta primers characterized the PCR. The protocol was immunoSEQ multiplex PCR, while the TCRdb copy is restricted to in-frame clones and leaves out a portion. Seen here are about 140,000 clones, 60% to 80% observed once, and the top ten hold 4% to 6%. Specimen: PBMCs. These receptors originate from a woman in her 50s in good health and CMV-seronegative.

The CDR3 coding sequence is TGTGCCAGTAGTATTCAGTCGAGCACAGATACGCAGTATTTT. Translating it yields CASSIQSSTDTQYF. The genes are TRBV19 and TRBJ2-3; no clear D gene. The CDR3 extends over 14 amino acids. V lost 3 bases to trimming and J lost 0 bases, with 7 bases between them. Germline loops: CDR1 LNHDA, CDR2 SQIVND (reference sequence). Combining the CDR3 with reference TRBV19 and TRBJ2-3 gives the whole variable domain DGGITQSPKYLFRKEGQNVTLSCEQNLNHDAMYWYRQDPGQGLRLIYYSQIVNDFQKGDIAEGYSVSREKKESFPLTVTSAQKNPTAFYLCASSIQSSTDTQYFGPGTRLTVL.

V gene TRBV5-1 combines with J gene TRBJ2-5; 10 bases agree with TRBD2. J lost 5 bases, V lost 3 bases, and 10 bases had no gene match. Germline-derived CDR1 and CDR2 are SGHRS and YFSETQ. The CDR3 runs 16 residues. The CDR3 sequence is CASSSNTAGGPETQYF. For the CDR3, the DNA is TGCGCCAGCAGCTCCAATACAGCGGGGGGGCCGGAGACCCAGTACTTC.

The chain has TRBV10-3 and TRBJ1-2, with 9 bases aligning to TRBD1. This CDR3 contains 14 residues. With 0 bases clipped from V and 8 bases from J, the junction kept 4 bases outside the gene matches. Germline CDR1 ENHRY, CDR2 SYGVKD. The CDR3 loop reads CAISESGTGLGYTF. CDR3 in DNA: TGTGCCATCAGTGAGTCTGGGACAGGGTTAGGCTACACCTTC.

V is TRBV11-2 and J is TRBJ2-1; 9 bases map to TRBD2. The V and J ends lost 6 bases and 8 bases, in that order; junction bases with no gene match: 8. The germline gives CDR1 SGHAT, CDR2 FQNNGV. The CDR3 totals 14 residues. CDR3 region: CASRDSGGVDEQFF. The CDR3 DNA reads as TGTGCCAGCAGAGATAGCGGGGGTGTTGATGAGCAGTTCTTC.

This clone was counted only a few times. V gene TRBV6-1 combines with J gene TRBJ2-1, with TRBD2 matching 15 bases. The CDR3 is 15 residues long. The germline gives CDR1 MNHNS, CDR2 SASEGT. The ends lost 6 bases at V and 9 bases at J; junction bases unmatched: 6. The CDR3 sequence is CASSQGLAGGFEQFF. The CDR3 DNA follows: TGTGCCAGCAGCCAGGGACTAGCGGGGGGATTTGAGCAGTTCTTC.

This clone has a handful of counts. V usage is TRBV6-1 and J usage is TRBJ1-6; tentative D call: TRBD1 (6 bases). Germline loops: CDR1 MNHNS, CDR2 SASEGT. The CDR3 has 16 residues. The V end lost 3 bases, the J end lost 0 bases, and 9 bases lay between the germline ends. The CDR3 sequence: CASSDDRSSYNSPLHF. Written as DNA, the CDR3 is TGTGCCAGCAGTGATGACAGGAGCTCCTATAATTCACCCCTCCACTTT.

This clone was seen once. At one end the junction does not follow the germline gene, possibly because of a read error. V and J are TRBV7-9 and TRBJ2-7, with 9 bases fitting TRBD1. From germline, CDR1 is SEHNR and CDR2 FQNEAQ (reference sequence). The CDR3 is 16 amino acids. Written as DNA, the CDR3 is TGTTCCAGCAGCCCCAGTCCGGGACAGGGCTCCTACGAGCAGTACTTC. It is translated as CSSSPSPGQGSYEQYF.

Here the CDR3 DNA reads TGTGCCAGTAGTATAGATGAGTTGAATTCACCCCTCCACTTT. This codes for CASSIDELNSPLHF. V gene TRBV19 combines with J gene TRBJ1-6, with no clear D. With 0 bases removed from V and 7 bases from J, the gap between germline ends came to 7 bases. Germline V CDR1 and CDR2: LNHDA, SQIVND (reference sequence). The CDR3 sequence is 14 residues long. Together with reference TRBV19 and TRBJ1-6, the CDR3 gives the full variable domain: DGGITQSPKYLFRKEGQNVTLSCEQNLNHDAMYWYRQDPGQGLRLIYYSQIVNDFQKGDIAEGYSVSREKKESFPLTVTSAQKNPTAFYLCASSIDELNSPLHFGNGTRLTVT.

This clone is a singleton in its sample. Germline and junction disagree at one end, which may indicate a read error. The chain is built from TRBV4-1 and TRBJ2-7; TRBD1 matches at 7 bases. The CDR3 length is 18 residues. CDR1 is MGHRA and CDR2 is YSYEKL in the germline V gene. CDR3 region: CASGQAWGLGRGSYEQYF. CDR3 coding DNA: TGCGCCAGCGGCCAAGCATGGGGTTTGGGCAGGGGGTCCTACGAGCAGTACTTC.

The rearrangement joins TRBV10-1 to TRBJ1-2; no clear D. CDR3 size: 13 residues. Trimming cost V 2 bases and J 0 bases, with 4 bases left between them. The germline gives CDR1 WNHNN, CDR2 SYGVQD (reference sequence). This CDR3 is CASSELANYGYTF. The CDR3 DNA reads TGCGCCAGCAGTGAGCTTGCTAACTATGGCTACACCTTC.

V is TRBV10-1 and J is TRBJ1-6; 10 positions match TRBD1. The germline V gene has CDR1 WNHNN and CDR2 SYGVQD (reference sequence). CDR3 size: 13 residues. V dropped 8 bases and J dropped 6; count of bases not matched to a gene: 1. The CDR3 is CASGQGVNSPLHF. CDR3 nucleotide sequence: TGCGCCAGCGGACAGGGGGTTAATTCACCCCTCCACTTT.

The J gene is TRBJ1-2, the V gene TRBV19; D not resolved. Trimming shortened V by 3 bases and J by 4 bases, and 6 bases separated the two germline ends. The CDR3 spans 12 residues. Germline values: CDR1 LNHDA, CDR2 SQIVND (reference sequence). This CDR3 is CASSMPVYGYTF. The CDR3 DNA follows: TGTGCCAGTAGTATGCCGGTCTATGGCTACACCTTC. Based on the CDR3 plus reference TRBV19 and TRBJ1-2, the full variable domain is DGGITQSPKYLFRKEGQNVTLSCEQNLNHDAMYWYRQDPGQGLRLIYYSQIVNDFQKGDIAEGYSVSREKKESFPLTVTSAQKNPTAFYLCASSMPVYGYTFGSGTRLTVV.

This clone was detected once. This chain joins TRBV7-9 and TRBJ2-7; D is uncertain. Trimming removed 3 bases from V and 5 bases from J, with 5 bases in between. Germline CDR1 SEHNR, CDR2 FQNEAQ (reference sequence). This CDR3 has 11 amino acids. CDR3 nucleotides: TGTGCCAGCAGCTTCGGTGACGAGCAGTACTTC. It yields the protein CASSFGDEQYF.

The V and J genes are TRBV15 and TRBJ1-2; perhaps TRBD1 as D (5 bases). Per the germline V gene, CDR1 is LNHNV and CDR2 is YYDKDF (reference sequence). The CDR3 has 13 amino acids. Trimming cost V 3 bases and J 8 bases, with 13 bases left between them. This CDR3 is CATSSSTVRGYTF. In DNA form, the CDR3 reads TGTGCCACCAGCAGCTCGACAGTAAGGGGCTACACCTTC.

The rearrangement links TRBV4-2 to TRBJ1-2; perhaps TRBD1 as D (6 bases). V lost 0 bases to trimming and J lost 9 bases, with 14 bases between them. The V gene's germline CDR1 is LGHNA and CDR2 YNFKEQ. CDR3 length equals 14 residues. The CDR3 DNA is TGTGCCAGCAGCCAAGAGCGGCAGGGGTCCCGCTACACCTTC. Residues: CASSQERQGSRYTF.

The rearrangement uses TRBV10-3 and TRBJ2-7, with TRBD1 identical over 10 bases. Germline CDR1 reads ENHRY; CDR2 reads SYGVKD. Trimming took 3 bases from V and 2 from J; bases not matched to a gene: 4. This CDR3 contains 15 residues. CDR3 amino acids: CAISEMGQGPYEQYF. CDR3 nucleotide sequence: TGTGCCATCAGTGAAATGGGACAGGGGCCCTACGAGCAGTACTTC.

This clone was seen only once. The rearrangement joins TRBV19 to TRBJ1-2; 8 nucleotides align to TRBD1. Germline values: CDR1 LNHDA, CDR2 SQIVND (reference sequence). This CDR3 is 14 amino acids long. Germline trimming cut 5 bases from V and 4 bases from J; bases unmatched to any gene: 6. The CDR3 coding sequence is TGTGCCAGTAGTGGACAGGGCTACAGCTATGGCTACACCTTC. This gives the protein CASSGQGYSYGYTF.

This chain joins TRBV5-8 and TRBJ1-5; D perhaps matches TRBD1 (6 bases). Germline CDR1 and CDR2: SGHTS and YDEGEE. The CDR3 consists of 15 residues. Trimming pared 4 bases from V and 3 bases from J, leaving 14 bases between. CDR3 sequence (DNA): TGTGCCAGCAGCGAGCAGCAGGGGAACAATCAGCCCCAGCATTTT. It specifies CASSEQQGNNQPQHF.